One sample yielded the 20 T cell receptor beta chains listed below, sequenced in a study of T cells in narcolepsy (dated by TCRdb to the late 2010s). Library prep was done by the immunoSEQ multiplex PCR assay. What TCRdb holds here is the immuneACCESS table cut down to in-frame rearrangements. Part of the clones is not present; checked against another copy, under half of the missing clones reflect an unresolved V gene, and the others are unexplained. For this sample there are 25,000 to 30,000 clones; roughly four fifths appear just once. In total, the top ten clones hold 0.91% of the sample. Source material: CD45RA- memory CD4+ T cells from PBMCs. The cell subset or site label here, explained by the study, means: memory T cells sorted ex vivo from peripheral blood. The receptors were sampled from a human donor with narcolepsy.

The chain employs TRBV6-1 and TRBJ2-7; D is perhaps TRBD1 (6 bases). V lost 5 bases, J lost 3 bases, and 14 bases lay in between. In germline, CDR1 is MNHNS, CDR2 SASEGT. The CDR3 extends over 14 amino acids. The CDR3 loop is CASSPAGTLYEQYF. The CDR3 bases are TGTGCCAGCAGTCCAGCCGGGACACTCTACGAGCAGTACTTC.

V is TRBV5-1 and J is TRBJ1-1; possibly TRBD1 for D (6 bases). V lost 7 bases, J lost 3 bases, and 19 bases lay in between. Germline V gives CDR1 SGHRS, CDR2 YFSETQ. This CDR3 comprises 15 residues. The CDR3 sequence: CASRLLGGLDTEAFF. The CDR3 DNA follows: TGCGCCAGCCGATTGTTAGGGGGGTTGGACACTGAAGCTTTCTTT.

A single count supports this clone. The gene calls are TRBV5-1 and TRBJ1-4, with 8 positions matching TRBD1. Germline-derived CDR1 and CDR2 are SGHRS and YFSETQ. J was trimmed by 8 bases and V by 4 bases; bases with no gene match: 19. This CDR3 has 18 residues. Written as DNA, the CDR3 is TGCGCCAGCAGCACCGACGGACAGGGCGGGTGGGTGATGGAAAAACTGTTTTTT. As protein: CASSTDGQGGWVMEKLFF.

This sequence joins TRBV29-1 and TRBJ1-1; D not resolved. The germline V gene has CDR1 SQVTM and CDR2 ANQGSEA. The CDR3 has 12 residues. Deletions cut 6 bases from V and 1 base from J, with 9 bases between. This CDR3 is CSVEEGNTEAFF. The CDR3 coding sequence is TGCAGCGTGGAGGAGGGGAACACTGAAGCTTTCTTT.

This chain connects TRBV2 to TRBJ1-2; D uncertain. The V and J ends lost 2 bases and 6 bases respectively, with 13 bases between them. The germline gives CDR1 SNHLY, CDR2 FYNNEI. This CDR3 is 14 amino acids long. The CDR3 region is CASSETALSDGYTF. In nucleotides, the CDR3 is TGTGCCAGCAGTGAAACGGCCCTATCGGATGGCTACACCTTC.

This rearrangement joins TRBV7-9 to TRBJ1-1; TRBD1 aligns across 8 bases. The length of the CDR3 is 12 residues. Germline lookup yields CDR1 SEHNR and CDR2 FQNEAQ (reference sequence). After removal of 1 base from V and 9 bases from J, the junction contained 1 base not matched to a gene. The CDR3 protein is CASSLGQGQAFF. DNA of the CDR3: TGTGCCAGCAGCTTAGGACAGGGGCAAGCTTTCTTT.

The V gene is TRBV6-1, the J gene TRBJ1-1; no clear D gene. The germline gives CDR1 MNHNS, CDR2 SASEGT. V was trimmed by 5 bases and J by 3 bases, leaving 10 bases between them. The CDR3 is 13 amino acids. CDR3: CASSRTWDTEAFF. The CDR3, as DNA: TGTGCCAGCAGTAGGACCTGGGACACTGAAGCTTTCTTT.

The CDR3 is CATQGITEAFF. The CDR3 region has the DNA TGTGCCACCCAGGGGATCACTGAAGCTTTCTTT. V usage is TRBV28 and J usage is TRBJ1-1; D perhaps matches TRBD1 (6 bases). CDR3 length equals 11 residues. V was trimmed by 10 bases and J by 4 bases, leaving 10 bases between them. CDR1 is MDHEN, CDR2 SYDVKM, per germline.

In the case of this clone: The sample carries other DNA sequences with the same CDR3. The chain carries TRBV30 and TRBJ1-5; D remains unclear. Trimming left V 0 bases short and J 0 bases short, with 3 bases between. Germline CDR1 is GTSNPN and CDR2 is SVGIG (reference sequence). The CDR3 loop spans 13 amino acids. This chain's CDR3 is CAWSVDSNQPQHF. The CDR3 coding sequence is TGTGCCTGGAGTGTAGATAGCAATCAGCCCCAGCATTTT. The variable domain in full, with the rest retrieved from reference TRBV30 and TRBJ1-5, is SQTIHQWPATLVQPVGSPLSLECTVEGTSNPNLYWYRQAAGRGLQLLFYSVGIGQISSEVPQNLSASRPQDRQFILSSKKLLLSDSGFYLCAWSVDSNQPQHFGDGTRLSIL.

This chain links TRBV7-2 with TRBJ1-5; D is undetermined. The CDR3 totals 16 residues. V lost 3 bases and J lost 6, with 18 bases in between. Germline values: CDR1 SGHTA, CDR2 FQGNSA. The CDR3 loop reads CASSFTTWERSQPQHF. CDR3 in DNA: TGTGCCAGCAGCTTTACCACGTGGGAAAGGAGTCAGCCCCAGCATTTT.

This clone was observed a few times. The chain uses TRBV9 and TRBJ1-2; 7 bases are a match to TRBD1. V lost 2 bases to trimming and J lost 8 bases; unmatched junction nucleotides: 9. The CDR3 spans 14 residues. CDR1 and CDR2 from the germline V gene are SGDLS and YYNGEE. As DNA, the CDR3 is TGTGCCAGCAGCGTCCGGGACAGCCATCGGGGCTACACCTTC. It encodes CASSVRDSHRGYTF.

The sample holds a few counts of this clone. This chain links TRBV19 with TRBJ1-4, with no clear D. V was shortened by 7 bases and J by 4 bases, with 16 bases between the two germline ends. The germline V gene encodes CDR1 LNHDA and CDR2 SQIVND (reference sequence). This CDR3 has 15 residues. CDR3 protein: CASTNGRTLNEKLFF. CDR3 DNA: TGTGCCAGTACCAACGGGCGGACCCTTAATGAAAAACTGTTTTTT.

This clone has only a few counts. The chain employs TRBV27 and TRBJ2-7; TRBD1 or TRBD2 may be the D gene (5 bases each). Trimming took 5 bases from V and 7 from J, leaving 21 bases between them. Germline-derived CDR1 and CDR2 are MNHEY and SMNVEV (reference sequence). The CDR3 is 15 residues long. The CDR3 DNA is TGTGCCAGCAGTAGACCGGGAAGACAGAAAGGGGAGCAGTACTTC. As protein: CASSRPGRQKGEQYF.

The V and J genes are TRBV14 and TRBJ2-7; D is ambiguous. The V and J ends lost 5 bases and 6 bases respectively, with 11 bases between them. CDR3 length equals 12 residues. Germline lookup yields CDR1 SGHDN and CDR2 FVKESK. DNA of the CDR3: TGTGCCAGCAGCGTCCTGTCCGGCGAGCAGTACTTC. Its protein product is CASSVLSGEQYF.

In DNA, the CDR3 is TGTGCCAGCAGCTTAGCTGAGGGTATTGGGACTGAAGCTTTCTTT. This gives the protein CASSLAEGIGTEAFF. The chain joins TRBV7-6 to TRBJ1-1; D not certain. The V end lost 0 bases, the J end lost 5 bases, and 13 bases lay between the germline ends. Germline V gene sequence: CDR1 SGHVS, CDR2 FNYEAQ. The CDR3 length is 15 residues.

The chain joins TRBV6-5 to TRBJ2-2; D is undetermined. Trimming stripped 0 bases from V and 4 bases from J, with 9 bases between. The V gene's germline CDR1 is MNHEY and CDR2 SVGAGI. The CDR3 covers 15 residues. The CDR3 DNA sequence: TGTGCCAGCAGTTACTCGGGCAGGTTCACCGGGGAGCTGTTTTTT. This translates into CASSYSGRFTGELFF.

The CDR3 sequence: CASSERSSGANVLTF. CDR3 nucleotides: TGTGCCAGCAGTGAGCGGAGCTCTGGGGCCAACGTCCTGACTTTC. This chain links TRBV2 with TRBJ2-6; unclear D gene. Germline V gene lookup returns CDR1 SNHLY and CDR2 FYNNEI. With 3 bases removed from V and 0 bases from J, the gap between germline ends came to 6 bases. The CDR3 consists of 15 residues.

For this clone: This sample includes further DNA sequences coding for the same CDR3. The rearrangement joins TRBV30 to TRBJ2-7, with D perhaps TRBD1 or TRBD2 (5 bases each). V dropped 0 bases and J dropped 3 bases, with 12 bases sitting between them. Germline V gene sequence: CDR1 GTSNPN, CDR2 SVGIG (reference sequence). There are 14 residues in the CDR3. The CDR3 DNA sequence: TGTGCCTGGAGTGTCGGGACGGGAATCTACGAGCAGTACTTC. It is translated as CAWSVGTGIYEQYF.

The chain uses TRBV9 and TRBJ2-1, with 12 bases fitting TRBD2. The CDR3 sequence is 17 residues long. Germline V CDR1 and CDR2: SGDLS, YYNGEE. The junction had 8 bases not matched to a gene; V was cut back by 0 bases and J by 7 bases. CDR3 DNA: TGTGCCAGCAGCGTAGATCTAGCGGGGGGGCCTACGAATGAGCAGTTCTTC. Translation: CASSVDLAGGPTNEQFF.

The V and J genes are TRBV7-2 and TRBJ1-5; D uncertain. Trimming removed 2 bases from V and 5 bases from J, with 7 bases in between. Germline-derived CDR1 and CDR2 are SGHTA and FQGNSA. The CDR3 runs to 13 residues. The CDR3 loop reads CASSLRGDQPQHF. The CDR3 region has the DNA TGTGCCAGCAGCTTAAGAGGAGATCAGCCCCAGCATTTT.